The clone carrying this T cell receptor beta chain was seen just once. The target antigen is unknown. The sample originates from a study of shared clonotypes between healthy human individuals. In the study overall: Each donor's CD8 memory used one plate, CD8 naive two, each CD4 subset three.

Naivety among CD8 cells was defined by CD45RO negativity and positive CCR7 selection, thereby excluding terminally differentiated effector memory CD45RA+ cells. Study-level points and caveats: It was anticipated that sequencing depth would influence how many clonotypes donors shared. Blood was the only sampled material, and tissue repertoires likely differ.

Germline lookup yields CDR1 PRHDT and CDR2 FYEKMQ (reference sequence). The CDR3 runs 20 residues. Unmatched junction bases numbered 22, after V lost 5 bases and J lost 6 bases. The repertoire was sequenced with immunoSEQ multiplex PCR; TCRdb's copy has only in-frame clones and lacks some. This sample has about 1,900,000 clones, with about 95% found just once. The clonotype originates from a man aged 18 to 35 in good health. The genes are TRBV13 and TRBJ2-3; 11 bases agree with TRBD2. The sample was naive CD8+ T cells sorted from blood. CDR3 sequence reads: CASSGFHTSGTSGSSDTQYF. CDR3 bases: TGTGCCAGCAGCGGATTTCATACCTCCGGGACTAGCGGTTCGAGCGATACGCAGTATTTT.